The 27 T cell receptor beta chains reported below all come from one sample, sequenced in a study of T cell responses to AZD1222 COVID-19 vaccine. The data were produced by immunoSEQ multiplex PCR, yet TCRdb's version contains in-frame clones alone and is incomplete. The sample consists of more than 85,000 clones, around 90% of them appearing once. The material sequenced was peripheral blood, taken on day 0 of AZD1222 vaccination. These receptors were taken from an adult in good health.

CDR3: CASSSPSYGYTF. The CDR3 nucleotides are TGTGCCAGCAGCTCCCCTAGCTATGGCTACACCTTC. This chain links TRBV7-2 with TRBJ1-2; D remains ambiguous. CDR3 length: 12 amino acids. Germline V lookup: CDR1 SGHTA, CDR2 FQGNSA. Trimming shortened V by 4 bases and J by 4 bases, and 7 bases separated the two germline ends. Filled out from reference TRBV7-2 and TRBJ1-2, the complete variable domain reads GAGVSQSPSNKVTEKGKDVELRCDPISGHTALYWYRQSLGQGLEFLIYFQGNSAPDKSGLPSDRFSAERTGGSVSTLTIQRTQQEDSAVYLCASSSPSYGYTFGSGTRLTVV.

V usage is TRBV29-1 and J usage is TRBJ2-7; D is perhaps TRBD1 (6 bases). CDR1 and CDR2 from the germline V gene are SQVTM and ANQGSEA. The CDR3 extends over 15 amino acids. Between the trimmed V and J ends, which lost 4 bases and 0 bases, there was a span of 16 bases. The CDR3 nucleotides read TGCAGCGTTGCCTGGACAGCTCGCCCCTCCTACGAGCAGTACTTC. This codes for CSVAWTARPSYEQYF.

This clone was seen just once. The chain recombines TRBV30 with TRBJ2-7, with 8 bases identical to TRBD2. The V segment lost 0 bases and the J segment 2 bases; nucleotides outside the gene matches: 6. This CDR3 has 15 amino acids. Germline V CDR1 and CDR2: GTSNPN, SVGIG (reference sequence). DNA of the CDR3: TGTGCCTGGAGTGTCCCCGGGACTAGTACCTACGAGCAGTACTTC. Translated: CAWSVPGTSTYEQYF.

This chain connects TRBV27 to TRBJ2-2; TRBD2 might be the D (6 bases). This CDR3 is built from 14 residues. The V gene lost 7 bases and the J gene lost 6 bases, with 15 bases spanning the gap. CDR1 and CDR2 (germline): MNHEY, SMNVEV (reference sequence). CDR3 nucleotides: TGTGCCAGCACCTACGGGGGAGTCGCCGGGGAGCTGTTTTTT. Protein sequence: CASTYGGVAGELFF.

The chain joins TRBV27 to TRBJ2-7; 7 nucleotides align to TRBD1. The junction had 3 bases not matched to a gene; V was cut back by 5 bases and J by 2 bases. The CDR3 runs 13 residues. Germline V lookup: CDR1 MNHEY, CDR2 SMNVEV (reference sequence). The CDR3 here is CASSVGGPYEQYF. The CDR3 nucleotides are TGTGCCAGCAGTGTAGGGGGCCCCTACGAGCAGTACTTC.

The V and J genes are TRBV15 and TRBJ1-2, with D unclear. Trimming cost V 0 bases and J 3 bases, with 5 bases left between them. CDR3 length: 13 residues. Looked up from germline, CDR1 is LNHNV and CDR2 is YYDKDF (reference sequence). The CDR3 loop is CATSRDLDYGYTF. The DNA for the CDR3 is TGTGCCACCAGCAGAGATCTGGACTATGGCTACACCTTC.

As concerns this clone: A read error may produce the germline difference seen at one junction end. This sequence joins TRBV9 and TRBJ2-6; 7 nucleotides line up with TRBD2. The V gene's germline CDR1 is SGDLS and CDR2 YYNGEE. This CDR3 has 15 residues. CDR3 loop: CARSGSGGGANVLTF. Here the CDR3 DNA reads TGTGCCCGCAGCGGATCGGGGGGTGGGGCCAACGTCCTGACTTTC.

This chain joins TRBV4-1 and TRBJ1-6; 7 nucleotides align to TRBD1. The CDR3 has 17 amino acids. The ends lost 1 base at V and 0 bases at J; junction bases unmatched: 3. Germline-derived CDR1 and CDR2 are MGHRA and YSYEKL. CDR3 sequence reads: CASSQVDRSSYNSPLHF. The DNA for the CDR3 is TGCGCCAGCAGCCAAGTGGACAGGAGCTCCTATAATTCACCCCTCCACTTT.

V is TRBV5-1 and J is TRBJ1-1; possibly TRBD1 for D (5 bases). V lost 0 bases and J lost 0, with 12 bases in between. This CDR3 has 16 amino acids. Per germline, CDR1 SGHRS and CDR2 YFSETQ. The DNA of the CDR3 is TGCGCCAGCAGCTTGGGGGCAGGGATTATGAACACTGAAGCTTTCTTT. Translated: CASSLGAGIMNTEAFF.

The chain combines TRBV4-2 with TRBJ2-3; D ambiguous. Trimming took off 0 bases at V and 5 bases at J, with 3 bases between the two ends. This CDR3 comprises 12 residues. The germline gives CDR1 LGHNA, CDR2 YNFKEQ. In DNA form, the CDR3 reads TGTGCCAGCAGCCAAGATCAAGATACGCAGTATTTT. It is translated as CASSQDQDTQYF.

The chain joins TRBV5-1 to TRBJ2-3; 10 nucleotides line up with TRBD1. Germline loops: CDR1 SGHRS, CDR2 YFSETQ. There are 16 residues in the CDR3. V lost 2 bases to trimming and J lost 2 bases; unmatched junction nucleotides: 5. CDR3 region: CASSLGTGDYTDTQYF. The DNA of the CDR3 is TGCGCCAGCAGCTTAGGGACAGGGGATTACACAGATACGCAGTATTTT.

The chain is built from TRBV20-1 and TRBJ2-3; maybe TRBD2 (5 bases). The CDR3 totals 11 residues. The V end was cut by 3 bases, the J end by 6 bases, with 7 bases between. Per germline, CDR1 DFQATT and CDR2 SNEGSKA (reference sequence). CDR3 protein: CSASGGDTQYF. The CDR3 region has the DNA TGCAGTGCTAGTGGCGGGGATACGCAGTATTTT.

On this clone: Other DNA sequences from this sample encode an identical CDR3 as well. This chain joins TRBV7-2 and TRBJ1-5; D remains ambiguous. Trimming left V 5 bases short and J 1 base short, with 12 bases between. This CDR3 has 15 residues. The V gene's germline CDR1 is SGHTA and CDR2 FQGNSA. CDR3 sequence reads: CASSPLRGSNQPQHF. In nucleotides, the CDR3 is TGTGCCAGCAGCCCGTTGCGGGGAAGCAATCAGCCCCAGCATTTT.

This chain joins TRBV11-2 and TRBJ2-2; TRBD1 is a possible D gene (5 bases). This CDR3 spans 10 amino acids. Germline V gene sequence: CDR1 SGHAT, CDR2 FQNNGV. The V and J ends lost 6 bases and 13 bases respectively, with 9 bases between them. Here the CDR3 reads CASRNDRLFF. CDR3 sequence (DNA): TGTGCCAGCAGAAATGACAGGCTGTTTTTT.

J is TRBJ2-1 and V is TRBV7-3; no clear D gene. The V gene lost 5 bases and the J gene lost 9 bases, with 14 bases spanning the gap. CDR1 and CDR2 (germline): SGHTA, FQGTGA. This CDR3 has 13 amino acids. The CDR3 DNA reads TGTGCCAGCAGCCTTGGGTCGAGCGCTGAGCAGTTCTTC. It is translated as CASSLGSSAEQFF.

This chain uses TRBV6-1 with TRBJ1-2; D ambiguous. The germline gives CDR1 MNHNS, CDR2 SASEGT. The CDR3 covers 14 residues. The V end was cut by 2 bases, the J end by 3 bases, with 10 bases between. The CDR3 region has the DNA TGTGCCAGCAGTGAACCCCCCGGATACTATGGCTACACCTTC. This sequence encodes CASSEPPGYYGYTF.

The rearrangement links TRBV10-3 to TRBJ1-1; D is uncertain. Trimming shortened V by 0 bases and J by 5 bases, and 13 bases separated the two germline ends. The CDR3 covers 15 residues. The germline gives CDR1 ENHRY, CDR2 SYGVKD. The DNA for the CDR3 is TGTGCCATCAGTGAGTCGACTCGAGGGCAGACTGAAGCTTTCTTT. It encodes CAISESTRGQTEAFF.

The gene calls are TRBV4-1 and TRBJ1-2; D is uncertain. The V gene's germline CDR1 is MGHRA and CDR2 YSYEKL. The V end was cut by 4 bases, the J end by 1 base, with 16 bases between. The CDR3 loop spans 16 amino acids. The CDR3 DNA follows: TGCGCCAGCAGCCGAAGCGTGGCCGAGAGTAACTATGGCTACACCTTC. Protein: CASSRSVAESNYGYTF.

The chain uses TRBV2 and TRBJ1-6, with TRBD1 identical over 9 bases. The CDR3 has 14 amino acids. Germline lookup yields CDR1 SNHLY and CDR2 FYNNEI. V was clipped by 10 bases and J by 7 bases; unmatched bases: 8. The CDR3 loop is CANQGQGMNSPLHF. The CDR3 DNA follows: TGTGCCAACCAGGGACAGGGAATGAATTCACCCCTCCACTTT.

V gene TRBV18 combines with J gene TRBJ1-1; 10 bases map to TRBD1. The germline V gene has CDR1 KGHSH and CDR2 LQKENI. This CDR3 region has 13 residues. Germline trimming cut 6 bases from V and 4 bases from J; bases unmatched to any gene: 2. The CDR3 region has the DNA TGTGCCAGCTCGCGGACAGGGGGCACTGAAGCTTTCTTT. Its protein product is CASSRTGGTEAFF.

This chain joins TRBV19 and TRBJ1-1; D is perhaps TRBD1 (5 bases). Germline CDR1 LNHDA, CDR2 SQIVND (reference sequence). V lost 3 bases and J lost 4, with 12 bases in between. This CDR3 region has 14 residues. CDR3 nucleotides: TGTGCCAGTAGTATCCCCGGGGGTCGCACTGAAGCTTTCTTT. It is translated as CASSIPGGRTEAFF.

This chain joins TRBV28 and TRBJ2-5, with D tentatively TRBD1 (5 bases). The V and J ends lost 7 bases and 3 bases respectively, with 15 bases between them. The germline CDR1 and CDR2 sequences are MDHEN and SYDVKM. The CDR3 length is 14 residues. In nucleotides, the CDR3 is TGTGCCAGCATTTCCGCAGGGATTAAAGAGACCCAGTACTTC. Translated: CASISAGIKETQYF.

This chain uses TRBV4-2 with TRBJ1-2; 7 bases fit TRBD1. CDR1 and CDR2 from the germline V gene are LGHNA and YNFKEQ. V gave up 2 bases and J gave up 7 bases; unmatched junction bases: 10. The CDR3 loop spans 15 amino acids. CDR3 amino acids: CASSQSEQGSGGYTF. DNA for the CDR3: TGTGCCAGCAGCCAATCGGAACAGGGGTCTGGTGGCTACACCTTC.

The V gene is TRBV5-5, the J gene TRBJ1-3; D not certain. CDR3 length equals 15 residues. Germline CDR1 and CDR2: SGHKS and YYEKEE (reference sequence). Between the trimmed V and J ends, which lost 1 base and 0 bases, there was a span of 8 bases. DNA for the CDR3: TGTGCCAGCAGCTTGATGTGGAGCTCTGGAAACACCATATATTTT. Its translation is CASSLMWSSGNTIYF. Combining the CDR3 with reference TRBV5-5 and TRBJ1-3 gives the whole variable domain DAGVTQSPTHLIKTRGQQVTLRCSPISGHKSVSWYQQVLGQGPQFIFQYYEKEERGRGNFPDRFSARQFPNYSSELNVNALLLGDSALYLCASSLMWSSGNTIYFGEGSWLTVV.

This rearrangement joins TRBV5-6 to TRBJ1-5, with a weak D call TRBD1 (5 bases). Trimming stripped 3 bases from V and 7 bases from J, with 11 bases between. CDR1 and CDR2 from the germline V gene are SGHDT and YYEEEE. The CDR3 is 13 residues long. The CDR3 here is CASSSGQTQPQHF. CDR3 nucleotide sequence: TGTGCCAGCAGCTCCGGACAAACCCAGCCCCAGCATTTT. Drawing the rest from reference TRBV5-6 and TRBJ1-5, the complete variable domain is DAGVTQSPTHLIKTRGQQVTLRCSPKSGHDTVSWYQQALGQGPQFIFQYYEEEERQRGNFPDRFSGHQFPNYSSELNVNALLLGDSALYLCASSSGQTQPQHFGDGTRLSIL.

V gene TRBV6-5 combines with J gene TRBJ1-3; the D is unclear. The CDR3 contains 15 residues. From germline, CDR1 is MNHEY and CDR2 SVGAGI. The germline V and J ends were trimmed by 4 bases and 2 bases, with 12 bases remaining between them. DNA of the CDR3: TGTGCCAGCAGTTCTTGGCAGATTACTGGAAACACCATATATTTT. This translates into CASSSWQITGNTIYF.

The V call is TRBV19, the J call TRBJ1-4; possible D gene TRBD1, 5 bases. Germline assignment: CDR1 LNHDA and CDR2 SQIVND (reference sequence). Trimming cost V 6 bases and J 0 bases, with 11 bases left between them. The length of the CDR3 is 15 residues. CDR3 region: CASSPGRTTNEKLFF. CDR3 bases: TGTGCCAGTAGCCCAGGGAGGACAACTAATGAAAAACTGTTTTTT. The whole variable domain, filled in from reference TRBV19 and TRBJ1-4, reads DGGITQSPKYLFRKEGQNVTLSCEQNLNHDAMYWYRQDPGQGLRLIYYSQIVNDFQKGDIAEGYSVSREKKESFPLTVTSAQKNPTAFYLCASSPGRTTNEKLFFGSGTQLSVL.